These 2 T cell receptor beta chains were all obtained from the same sample, sequenced in a study of identical twins. One entry per CDR3 protein, called by TCRdb with MiXCR from the 5' RACE reads. This sample carries about 700,000 distinct CDR3 sequences, 8.6% of them seen once, and the ten largest clones take more than 0.75%. These records were also assigned to another study, of yellow fever vaccine responses in identical twins.

Sequences were obtained from PBMCs. The receptor source for this set is a woman under 30 in good health.

The V and J genes are TRBV5-1 and TRBJ2-7; 10 bases fit TRBD1. The CDR3 spans 16 residues. Trimming at V came to 4 bases and at J to 2 bases, leaving 9 bases not matched to a gene. Germline V lookup: CDR1 SGHRS, CDR2 YFSETQ. In DNA form, the CDR3 reads TGCGCCAGCAGCGGACCGACAGGGGGCGGCCCCTACGAGCAGTACTTC. Amino acid sequence: CASSGPTGGGPYEQYF.

This clonotype was recorded a few times. The J gene is TRBJ1-1, the V gene TRBV6-5; D gene unclear. CDR3 size: 15 residues. CDR1 is MNHEY, CDR2 SVGAGI, per germline. Trimming left V 0 bases short and J 0 bases short, with 8 bases between. The CDR3 sequence: CASSYSSTVNTEAFF. The CDR3 coding sequence is TGTGCCAGCAGTTACTCTTCGACGGTGAACACTGAAGCTTTCTTT.